These 22 T cell receptor beta chains came from one sample sequenced in a study of cytomegalovirus exposure and HLA in healthy donors. The primer mix had 60 Vbeta and 13 Jbeta primers. Profiled with immunoSEQ multiplex PCR; TCRdb holds only in-frame clones, not every one. The profile covers 88,000 or so clones, with over 60% appearing a single time and about 4.7% taken by the ten largest. Input material: PBMCs. The receptors were gathered from a male donor in good health and CMV-seropositive.

The chain has TRBV29-1 and TRBJ2-1, with TRBD2 matching 11 bases. The V and J ends lost 2 bases and 7 bases, in that order; junction bases with no gene match: 13. This CDR3 is 17 amino acids long. Germline V lookup: CDR1 SQVTM, CDR2 ANQGSEA. For the CDR3, the DNA is TGCAGCGTTGAACAGGCTAGCGGGAGGTGGGGCTGGAATGAGCAGTTCTTC. Translating gives CSVEQASGRWGWNEQFF.

This clone was counted only a few times. V usage is TRBV7-6 and J usage is TRBJ2-2, with 9 bases aligning to TRBD1. V trimming: 0 bases; J trimming: 2 bases; junction bases outside the gene matches: 7. This CDR3 has 18 residues. Germline V gene sequence: CDR1 SGHVS, CDR2 FNYEAQ. CDR3 in DNA: TGTGCCAGCAGCTTAGCCGAAGTACAGGGGGCTAACACCGGGGAGCTGTTTTTT. Translation: CASSLAEVQGANTGELFF.

V gene TRBV15 combines with J gene TRBJ1-4; D remains unclear. V was pared by 0 bases and J by 11 bases, with 10 bases between. CDR1 is LNHNV and CDR2 is YYDKDF in the germline V gene (reference sequence). The CDR3 has 13 amino acids. The DNA of the CDR3 is TGTGCCACCAGCAGAGATGAGGGCGATAAACTGTTTTTT. This encodes CATSRDEGDKLFF.

The chain couples TRBV5-4 to TRBJ2-7; 8 bases line up with TRBD1. This CDR3 is 16 amino acids long. V trimming: 4 bases; J trimming: 0 bases; junction bases outside the gene matches: 9. In germline, CDR1 is SGHNT, CDR2 YYREEE (reference sequence). The CDR3 sequence: CASSLGTGSPSYEQYF. As DNA, the CDR3 is TGTGCCAGCAGCCTAGGGACAGGTTCCCCCTCCTACGAGCAGTACTTC.

The rearrangement links TRBV30 to TRBJ2-7; weak D call: TRBD1 (6 bases). The CDR3 contains 13 residues. The germline V gene encodes CDR1 GTSNPN and CDR2 SVGIG (reference sequence). Trimming stripped 5 bases from V and 2 bases from J, with 13 bases between. The CDR3 loop reads CAWQQGTPYEQYF. CDR3 nucleotide sequence: TGTGCCTGGCAACAGGGAACCCCCTACGAGCAGTACTTC.

This sequence joins TRBV6-4 and TRBJ1-1; TRBD1 might be the D (5 bases). V dropped 6 bases and J dropped 0 bases, with 14 bases sitting between them. This CDR3 has 15 amino acids. CDR1 is MRHNA and CDR2 is SNTAGT in the germline V gene. The CDR3 is CASSPGGGMNTEAFF. The CDR3 nucleotides are TGTGCCAGCAGCCCCGGGGGGGGTATGAACACTGAAGCTTTCTTT.

This clone was seen a handful of times. This rearrangement joins TRBV7-3 to TRBJ1-1, with D tentatively TRBD1 (5 bases). Per the germline V gene, CDR1 is SGHTA and CDR2 is FQGTGA. This CDR3 region has 13 residues. The V and J ends lost 5 bases and 1 base respectively, with 8 bases between them. The CDR3 spells CASSSGQNTEAFF. The DNA of the CDR3 is TGTGCCAGCAGCAGTGGACAGAACACTGAAGCTTTCTTT.

Only one count was recorded for this clone. This chain connects TRBV29-1 to TRBJ2-7, with TRBD2 matching over 9 bases. Germline CDR1 is SQVTM and CDR2 is ANQGSEA. The V segment lost 2 bases and the J segment 3 bases; nucleotides outside the gene matches: 5. The CDR3 length is 14 residues. The CDR3 here is CSVERLAGNYEQYF. The DNA for the CDR3 is TGCAGCGTTGAAAGGCTAGCGGGGAACTACGAGCAGTACTTC.

V gene TRBV27 combines with J gene TRBJ2-1; D is perhaps TRBD1 (5 bases). Germline assignment: CDR1 MNHEY and CDR2 SMNVEV (reference sequence). Trimming removed 6 bases at V and 9 bases at J, with 15 bases between. This CDR3 has 13 amino acids. The CDR3 DNA reads as TGTGCCAGCAGGTTGGCAGGGTGGGGTGAGCAGTTCTTC. As protein: CASRLAGWGEQFF.

This chain joins TRBV7-3 and TRBJ1-1; 9 bases are shared with TRBD1. Germline CDR1 and CDR2: SGHTA and FQGTGA. After removal of 4 bases from V and 4 bases from J, the junction contained 4 bases not matched to a gene. The CDR3 runs 14 residues. The CDR3 spells CASSYGTGTTEAFF. The CDR3 nucleotides read TGTGCCAGCAGCTACGGGACAGGGACCACTGAAGCTTTCTTT.

The chain joins TRBV4-1 to TRBJ2-7, with 8 bases lining up with TRBD2. This CDR3 spans 15 amino acids. Germline loops: CDR1 MGHRA, CDR2 YSYEKL. Trimming took 0 bases from V and 4 from J; bases not matched to a gene: 5. CDR3 sequence (DNA): TGCGCCAGCAGCCAAGATCAAGCGGGAGAGTACGAGCAGTACTTC. It yields the protein CASSQDQAGEYEQYF.

The V call is TRBV6-5, the J call TRBJ2-7; possibly TRBD1 for D (5 bases). The V gene lost 6 bases and the J gene lost 0 bases, with 15 bases spanning the gap. Per the germline V gene, CDR1 is MNHEY and CDR2 is SVGAGI. The CDR3 has 15 amino acids. The CDR3 nucleotides are TGTGCCAGCAGGAGAGATTGGGGCGGCTCCTACGAGCAGTACTTC. Protein: CASRRDWGGSYEQYF.

This rearrangement joins TRBV7-2 to TRBJ1-2; 12 nucleotides match TRBD1. This CDR3 spans 14 amino acids. Germline CDR1 is SGHTA and CDR2 is FQGNSA. V lost 2 bases to trimming and J lost 8 bases; unmatched junction nucleotides: 3. CDR3 residues: CASSLRDRGRGYTF. For the CDR3, the DNA is TGTGCCAGCAGCTTAAGGGACAGGGGGCGAGGCTACACCTTC. The variable domain in full, with the rest retrieved from reference TRBV7-2 and TRBJ1-2, is GAGVSQSPSNKVTEKGKDVELRCDPISGHTALYWYRQSLGQGLEFLIYFQGNSAPDKSGLPSDRFSAERTGGSVSTLTIQRTQQEDSAVYLCASSLRDRGRGYTFGSGTRLTVV.

This chain joins TRBV28 and TRBJ2-7, with TRBD1 matching 10 bases. This CDR3 comprises 13 residues. Losses at the gene ends were 3 bases for V and 6 bases for J; bases not matched to a gene: 2. The germline V gene encodes CDR1 MDHEN and CDR2 SYDVKM. Here the CDR3 reads CASSLWDRGEQYF. CDR3 bases: TGTGCCAGCAGTTTGTGGGACAGGGGCGAGCAGTACTTC.

The sample holds a few counts of this clone. The genes are TRBV4-1 and TRBJ1-1; D possibly corresponds to TRBD1 (5 bases). This CDR3 has 14 amino acids. The V end was cut by 0 bases, the J end by 3 bases, with 8 bases between. The V gene's germline CDR1 is MGHRA and CDR2 YSYEKL. CDR3 amino acids: CASSQDQGDTEAFF. The CDR3 DNA follows: TGCGCCAGCAGCCAAGATCAGGGTGACACTGAAGCTTTCTTT.

The J gene is TRBJ2-1, the V gene TRBV5-6, with 11 nucleotides matching TRBD2. CDR1 SGHDT and CDR2 YYEEEE come from the germline V gene. The CDR3 sequence is 16 residues long. V was clipped by 4 bases and J by 7 bases; unmatched bases: 10. CDR3 sequence: CASSKLAGGSVNEQFF. CDR3 nucleotides: TGTGCCAGCAGCAAGCTAGCGGGAGGCAGCGTGAATGAGCAGTTCTTC.

This clone appeared once. The chain has TRBV7-9 and TRBJ1-4; TRBD1 might be the D (5 bases). The CDR3 covers 16 residues. The V end lost 2 bases, the J end lost 0 bases, and 10 bases lay between the germline ends. The germline V gene encodes CDR1 SEHNR and CDR2 FQNEAQ (reference sequence). CDR3 region: CASSLQGFATNEKLFF. DNA for the CDR3: TGTGCCAGCAGCTTACAGGGTTTTGCAACTAATGAAAAACTGTTTTTT.

This clone occurred a few times. The gene calls are TRBV19 and TRBJ1-4; TRBD1 matches at 7 bases. The CDR3 length is 17 residues. Germline V gene sequence: CDR1 LNHDA, CDR2 SQIVND (reference sequence). V dropped 7 bases and J dropped 8; count of bases not matched to a gene: 19. Here the CDR3 reads CASMDRRQGGRSEKLFF. The CDR3 coding sequence is TGTGCCAGTATGGACCGGCGACAGGGTGGACGCTCGGAAAAACTGTTTTTT.

This clone was found a few times. The chain couples TRBV4-3 to TRBJ1-5; D gene uncertain. Per the germline V gene, CDR1 is LGHNA and CDR2 is YSLEER. CDR3 length: 16 amino acids. Trimming stripped 0 bases from V and 2 bases from J, with 11 bases between. CDR3 amino acids: CASSQDLGRGNQPQHF. CDR3 coding DNA: TGCGCCAGCAGCCAAGACCTTGGGCGGGGCAATCAGCCCCAGCATTTT.

This clone was detected a few times. The J gene is TRBJ2-5, the V gene TRBV28; D gene unclear. The CDR3 loop spans 12 amino acids. Trimming cost V 6 bases and J 2 bases, with 7 bases left between them. In germline, CDR1 is MDHEN, CDR2 SYDVKM. CDR3: CASSGSQETQYF. In DNA form, the CDR3 reads TGTGCCAGCAGCGGGTCTCAAGAGACCCAGTACTTC.

The CDR3 sequence is CASSIGEYEYYTF. The CDR3 nucleotides read TGTGCCAGTAGTATCGGGGAGTATGAATACTACACCTTC. The genes are TRBV19 and TRBJ1-2; D gene uncertain. This CDR3 region has 13 residues. Trimming pared 3 bases from V and 10 bases from J, leaving 15 bases between. Germline-derived CDR1 and CDR2 are LNHDA and SQIVND (reference sequence).

The chain's CDR3 is CASSPYDVGSSYNEQFF. The CDR3 nucleotides are TGTGCCAGCAGCCCCTATGACGTGGGGAGCTCCTACAATGAGCAGTTCTTC. The genes are TRBV7-2 and TRBJ2-1; maybe TRBD2 (5 bases). Trimming pared 5 bases from V and 0 bases from J, leaving 17 bases between. The CDR3 spans 17 residues. CDR1 is SGHTA, CDR2 FQGNSA, per germline. Using reference TRBV7-2 and TRBJ2-1 for the parts outside the CDR3, the full variable domain is GAGVSQSPSNKVTEKGKDVELRCDPISGHTALYWYRQSLGQGLEFLIYFQGNSAPDKSGLPSDRFSAERTGGSVSTLTIQRTQQEDSAVYLCASSPYDVGSSYNEQFFGPGTRLTVL.